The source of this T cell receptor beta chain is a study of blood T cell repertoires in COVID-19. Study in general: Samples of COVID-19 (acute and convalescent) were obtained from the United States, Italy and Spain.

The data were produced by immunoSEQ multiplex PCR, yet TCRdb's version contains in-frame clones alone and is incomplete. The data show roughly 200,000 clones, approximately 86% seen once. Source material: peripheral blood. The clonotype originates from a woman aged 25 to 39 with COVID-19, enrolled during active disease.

CDR3 bases: TGCGCCAGCAGTAGGGACATTGAGGACGAGCAGTACTTC. The encoded protein is CASSRDIEDEQYF. The gene calls are TRBV4-3 and TRBJ2-7; D is possibly TRBD1 (6 bases). This CDR3 region has 13 residues. Germline V gives CDR1 LGHNA, CDR2 YSLEER. Between the trimmed V and J ends, which lost 6 bases and 5 bases, there was a span of 14 bases.